A single sample gave rise to the 10 T cell receptor beta chains below, sequenced in a study of cytotoxic CD8 clonotypes in ibrutinib-treated CLL. Produced via immunoSEQ multiplex PCR; TCRdb's table is partial and in-frame only. The repertoire holds 30,000 to 50,000 clones, 55% to 80% seen once, with 5.5% to 7% in the top ten. The specimen was PBMCs, collected at disease progression, from a patient treated with ibrutinib. The receptors were sampled from a human donor with chronic lymphocytic leukemia.

This CDR3 reads CASSVEASSYNEQFF. The CDR3 DNA is TGTGCCAGCAGCGTAGAGGCTAGCAGCTACAATGAGCAGTTCTTC. The chain couples TRBV9 to TRBJ2-1, with D maybe TRBD2 (5 bases). V was clipped by 0 bases and J by 3 bases, with 10 bases between them. CDR1 is SGDLS, CDR2 YYNGEE, per germline. This CDR3 comprises 15 residues.

The chain uses TRBV11-2 and TRBJ2-7, with D uncertain. From germline, CDR1 is SGHAT and CDR2 FQNNGV. Trimming took off 5 bases at V and 5 bases at J, with 16 bases between the two ends. The CDR3 is made up of 14 amino acids. The CDR3 reads CASSARNSLDEQYF. The CDR3, as DNA: TGTGCCAGCAGCGCTAGGAATAGTTTGGACGAGCAGTACTTC.

DNA for the CDR3: TGCGCCAGCAAGGCGGGAGCAGGTGGAGATACGCAGTATTTT. Translating it yields CASKAGAGGDTQYF. The J gene is TRBJ2-3, the V gene TRBV5-1; 7 bases line up with TRBD2. This CDR3 has 14 amino acids. Trimming cost V 6 bases and J 5 bases; bases outside gene matches: 9. Per germline, CDR1 SGHRS and CDR2 YFSETQ.

This clone was detected only once. The rearrangement joins TRBV2 to TRBJ2-5; D is unresolved. The CDR3 is made up of 13 amino acids. Germline CDR1 SNHLY, CDR2 FYNNEI. V was trimmed by 2 bases and J by 2 bases, leaving 6 bases between them. CDR3 sequence (DNA): TGTGCCAGCAGTGAAATCTTTCAAGAGACCCAGTACTTC. It translates to CASSEIFQETQYF.

This chain joins TRBV7-8 and TRBJ2-7; the D gene is possibly TRBD1 (6 bases). The CDR3 sequence is 14 residues long. In germline, CDR1 is SGHVS, CDR2 FQNEAQ. Trimming stripped 1 base from V and 6 bases from J, with 13 bases between. CDR3 protein: CASSLGNRAGEQYF. In DNA form, the CDR3 reads TGTGCCAGCAGCTTAGGGAACAGGGCGGGCGAGCAGTACTTC.

This clone showed up just once. The chain couples TRBV6-5 to TRBJ1-3; the D is unclear. The CDR3 runs 12 residues. Germline CDR1 MNHEY, CDR2 SVGAGI. V was shortened by 4 bases and J by 2 bases, with 3 bases between the two germline ends. The CDR3 sequence: CASSSAGNTIYF. The CDR3 nucleotides are TGTGCCAGCAGTTCGGCTGGAAACACCATATATTTT.

This clone was recorded only once. The J gene is TRBJ1-3, the V gene TRBV7-9; 7 positions match TRBD1. J gave up 0 bases and V 5 bases, and 10 bases lay outside the gene matches. This CDR3 comprises 17 residues. Germline lookup yields CDR1 SEHNR and CDR2 FQNEAQ (reference sequence). CDR3 protein: CASSDRSRDSSGNTIYF. CDR3 coding DNA: TGTGCCAGCAGCGACCGGAGCCGGGACAGCTCTGGAAACACCATATATTTT.

The rearrangement uses TRBV11-2 and TRBJ2-7, with D unresolved. The germline V gene has CDR1 SGHAT and CDR2 FQNNGV. This CDR3 contains 14 residues. V lost 1 base and J 12 bases, leaving 19 bases between the germline ends. The CDR3 spells CASSLAHSGRSSYF. In DNA form, the CDR3 reads TGTGCCAGCAGCTTAGCCCACTCCGGCCGTTCTTCGTACTTC.

CDR3 bases: TGTGCCAGCAGCGCCCGGGACAGGGGACCTTATGGCTACACCTTC. Its protein is CASSARDRGPYGYTF. The J gene is TRBJ1-2, the V gene TRBV13; 10 bases align to TRBD1. Germline values: CDR1 PRHDT, CDR2 FYEKMQ (reference sequence). Trimming removed 5 bases from V and 5 bases from J; junction bases left unmatched: 8. The CDR3 has 15 amino acids.

The chain couples TRBV29-1 to TRBJ2-7; D might be TRBD2 (6 bases). There are 13 residues in the CDR3. Trimming shortened V by 4 bases and J by 2 bases, and 12 bases separated the two germline ends. Germline V gene sequence: CDR1 SQVTM, CDR2 ANQGSEA. CDR3 sequence: CSVAGGTTYEQYF. The CDR3 DNA reads TGCAGCGTTGCGGGCGGGACCACCTACGAGCAGTACTTC.